This T cell receptor (beta chain) was sequenced for a study of beta chain features in type 1 diabetes. About this clone: The sample contains more than one DNA sequence encoding this CDR3.

Trimming left V 3 bases short and J 3 bases short, with 5 bases between. Per germline, CDR1 SEHNR and CDR2 FQNEAQ (reference sequence). The CDR3 has 12 amino acids. The study reverse transcribed the entire isolated RNA, so it sequenced expressed TCRB transcripts. The protocol was immunoSEQ multiplex PCR, while the TCRdb copy is restricted to in-frame clones and leaves out a portion. The profile covers 300,000 to 350,000 clones, with roughly 8% appearing a single time and 0.44% taken by the ten largest. Via the markers CD45RO/CCR7/CD25/CD127/CD95/CD27, stem cell-like memory, regulatory, central memory and naive CD4+ cells were sorted.

This chain joins TRBV7-9 and TRBJ2-5; D is perhaps TRBD2 (5 bases). The specimen sequenced was central memory CD4+ T cells from blood. The TCR comes from a young woman in good health. The CDR3 bases are TGTGCCAGCAGCTTCGGGGAAGAGACCCAGTACTTC. The encoded protein is CASSFGEETQYF.